One and the same sample provided the 17 T cell receptor beta chains below, sequenced in a study of vaccination and CD4 T cells after COVID-19. Treatment here: 10-day PBMC culture with coronavirus spike peptide pools or control peptides (ViraFEST assay). Antigens for these TCRs are unknown. With the Oncomine TCR Beta short-read assay, DNA from cultured CD4+ T cells was sequenced. TCRdb passed the PCR reads through MiXCR, listing each CDR3 protein once. Among some 17,000 distinct CDR3 sequences listed, approximately 60% were seen once. This sample comprised CD4+ T cells from blood, cultured in vitro, obtained after SARS-CoV-2 vaccination. These TCRs come from a human donor who had recovered from COVID-19.

This clonotype was seen a few times. The rearrangement joins TRBV27 to TRBJ1-5, with TRBD1 identical over 8 bases. J was trimmed by 3 bases and V by 6 bases; bases with no gene match: 7. CDR1 MNHEY and CDR2 SMNVEV come from the germline V gene (reference sequence). The CDR3 covers 15 residues. CDR3 sequence reads: CASSPDRGYNQPQHF. The CDR3 DNA follows: TGTGCCAGCAGCCCAGACAGGGGCTACAATCAGCCCCAGCATTTT.

The chain employs TRBV20-1 and TRBJ2-5; D is undetermined. V lost 6 bases, J lost 0 bases, and 14 bases lay in between. The CDR3 totals 14 residues. Germline lookup yields CDR1 DFQATT and CDR2 SNEGSKA (reference sequence). This CDR3 reads CSAPAQLYQETQYF. CDR3 bases: TGCAGTGCCCCCGCCCAATTGTACCAAGAGACCCAGTACTTC.

The rearrangement joins TRBV7-2 to TRBJ2-7; 11 positions agree with TRBD2. CDR1 SGHTA and CDR2 FQGNSA come from the germline V gene. V dropped 3 bases and J dropped 2; count of bases not matched to a gene: 6. The CDR3 loop spans 16 amino acids. The CDR3 bases are TGTGCCAGCAGCTTCGACGGGACTAGCGGAACCTACGAGCAGTACTTC. Translated, it gives CASSFDGTSGTYEQYF.

This clonotype was observed a few times. The chain is built from TRBV6-2 or TRBV6-3 and TRBJ1-6; D not resolved. This CDR3 has 12 residues. Trimming left V 3 bases short and J 9 bases short, with 6 bases between. The germline V gene has CDR1 MNHEY and CDR2 SVGEGT. CDR3 sequence reads: CASSYAGSPLHF. In DNA form, the CDR3 reads TGTGCCAGCAGTTATGCGGGTTCACCCCTCCACTTT.

The V gene is TRBV21-1, the J gene TRBJ1-1. TRBV21-1 is listed as a pseudogene. The CDR3 sequence is 15 residues long. CDR3 amino acids: CASSKDRRMNTEAFF. As DNA, the CDR3 is TGTGCCAGCAGCAAAGATCGCAGGATGAACACTGAAGCTTTCTTT.

The genes are TRBV2 and TRBJ2-5, with D unresolved. The V end was cut by 6 bases, the J end by 5 bases, with 10 bases between. The CDR3 consists of 12 residues. The germline V gene encodes CDR1 SNHLY and CDR2 FYNNEI. As DNA, the CDR3 is TGTGCCAGCAGGGCGGTGCCCGAGACCCAGTACTTC. Amino acids: CASRAVPETQYF. The entire variable domain, with the rest obtained from reference TRBV2 and TRBJ2-5, is as follows: EPEVTQTPSHQVTQMGQEVILRCVPISNHLYFYWYRQILGQKVEFLVSFYNNEISEKSEIFDDQFSVERPDGSNFTLKIRSTKLEDSAMYFCASRAVPETQYFGPGTRLLVL.

The chain links TRBV20-1 to TRBJ1-1, with a possible D match to TRBD1 (6 bases). V was shortened by 2 bases and J by 4 bases, with 8 bases between the two germline ends. Germline loops: CDR1 DFQATT, CDR2 SNEGSKA (reference sequence). This CDR3 has 12 residues. The CDR3 protein is CSARRQATEAFF. Written as DNA, the CDR3 is TGCAGTGCTAGAAGACAGGCCACTGAAGCTTTCTTT.

The gene calls are TRBV19 and TRBJ1-6; 7 nucleotides line up with TRBD1. The J segment lost 5 bases and the V segment lost 7 bases, leaving 5 bases of the junction unmatched. The CDR3 covers 14 residues. Germline CDR1 LNHDA, CDR2 SQIVND (reference sequence). The CDR3 DNA is TGTGCCAGTACCCCGGGACAGAATAATTCACCCCTCCACTTT. Amino acid sequence: CASTPGQNNSPLHF.

This clonotype appeared a single time. The chain uses TRBV28 and TRBJ1-3; possibly TRBD1 for D (5 bases). Per germline, CDR1 MDHEN and CDR2 SYDVKM. CDR3 size: 14 residues. Trimming took 2 bases from V and 0 from J, leaving 5 bases between them. The CDR3 protein is CASSLGGSGNTIYF. In DNA form, the CDR3 reads TGTGCCAGCAGTTTAGGGGGCTCTGGAAACACCATATATTTT.

The chain is built from TRBV6-1 and TRBJ2-7; TRBD1 matches at 8 bases. Trimming cost V 5 bases and J 5 bases; bases outside gene matches: 8. The CDR3 spans 14 residues. Germline V gene sequence: CDR1 MNHNS, CDR2 SASEGT. DNA of the CDR3: TGTGCCAGCAGTACGGACAGGGTAGCCAACGAGCAGTACTTC. It codes for CASSTDRVANEQYF.

This chain connects TRBV30 to TRBJ1-5; D is unresolved. The CDR3 spans 14 residues. The ends were cut back, 0 bases at V and 4 bases at J, with 10 bases in the middle. Germline values: CDR1 GTSNPN, CDR2 SVGIG (reference sequence). Here the CDR3 DNA reads TGTGCCTGGAGTGTAACGGGCGGGAATCAGCCCCAGCATTTT. It encodes CAWSVTGGNQPQHF. Variable domain in full (rest from reference TRBV30 and TRBJ1-5): SQTIHQWPATLVQPVGSPLSLECTVEGTSNPNLYWYRQAAGRGLQLLFYSVGIGQISSEVPQNLSASRPQDRQFILSSKKLLLSDSGFYLCAWSVTGGNQPQHFGDGTRLSIL.

Sample share makes this clonotype medium-sized. The V gene is TRBV20-1, the J gene TRBJ2-3; TRBD2 agrees at 8 bases. V gave up 5 bases and J gave up 5 bases; unmatched junction bases: 9. The CDR3 is made up of 14 amino acids. The V gene's germline CDR1 is DFQATT and CDR2 SNEGSKA (reference sequence). In DNA, the CDR3 is TGCAGTGCTCGGAACGGGAGGGCAGGAGATACGCAGTATTTT. It codes for CSARNGRAGDTQYF.

The chain is built from TRBV11-2 and TRBJ1-1, with 7 bases aligning to TRBD1. V shed 5 bases, J shed 0 bases, and the junction held 3 bases outside the gene matches. This CDR3 contains 14 residues. Germline CDR1 is SGHAT and CDR2 is FQNNGV. DNA for the CDR3: TGTGCCAGCAGCCAAGACAGGGTGAACACTGAAGCTTTCTTT. It codes for CASSQDRVNTEAFF.

The rearrangement joins TRBV20-1 to TRBJ1-5; no firm D call. With 7 bases removed from V and 6 bases from J, the gap between germline ends came to 16 bases. The CDR3 extends over 13 amino acids. CDR1 DFQATT and CDR2 SNEGSKA come from the germline V gene (reference sequence). CDR3 nucleotide sequence: TGCAGTGGCAGGAGTACTCCGGGTCAGCCCCAGCATTTT. It specifies CSGRSTPGQPQHF.

This clonotype was detected only a few times. The chain recombines TRBV6-5 with TRBJ1-2, with 8 nucleotides matching TRBD1. Germline V lookup: CDR1 MNHEY, CDR2 SVGAGI. This CDR3 region has 19 residues. Germline trimming cut 0 bases from V and 0 bases from J; bases unmatched to any gene: 12. CDR3 coding DNA: TGTGCCAGCAGTTACTCGAGTGAAGGGGACAGGACCGCTAACTATGGCTACACCTTC. It encodes CASSYSSEGDRTANYGYTF.

The V and J genes are TRBV6-2 or TRBV6-3 and TRBJ1-5, with 8 bases aligning to TRBD1. The CDR3 loop spans 16 amino acids. J gave up 0 bases and V 5 bases, and 6 bases lay outside the gene matches. Per the germline V gene, CDR1 is MNHEY and CDR2 is SVGEGT. The CDR3 sequence: CASSPDRAYSNQPQHF. The DNA of the CDR3 is TGTGCCAGCAGTCCGGACAGGGCTTATAGCAATCAGCCCCAGCATTTT.

This chain connects TRBV19 to TRBJ1-6, with D unclear. The CDR3 is 14 amino acids. Deletions cut 3 bases from V and 11 bases from J, with 14 bases between. The germline CDR1 and CDR2 sequences are LNHDA and SQIVND (reference sequence). CDR3 protein: CASSIRAEGTPLHF. The CDR3 DNA is TGTGCCAGTAGTATCCGAGCGGAGGGAACACCCCTCCACTTT.